This TCR beta chain comes out of a study of cytomegalovirus exposure and HLA in healthy donors. This CDR3 has 16 residues. The V gene's germline CDR1 is LNHDA and CDR2 SQIVND (reference sequence). J gave up 4 bases and V 5 bases, and 11 bases lay outside the gene matches. PCR involved 60 Vbeta and 13 Jbeta primers. TCRdb keeps only in-frame clones here, not all; method: immunoSEQ multiplex PCR. The profile shows just under 95,000 clones, around 85% of them singletons. The chain has TRBV19 and TRBJ2-3; TRBD1 matches 8 bases. This TCR was recovered from a girl aged 2 to 9 in good health and CMV-seropositive. Sequenced sample: PBMCs. The CDR3 nucleotides read TGTGCCAGTAGTCGTGAGGACAGGGTTTACTCAGATACGCAGTATTTT. This sequence encodes CASSREDRVYSDTQYF.